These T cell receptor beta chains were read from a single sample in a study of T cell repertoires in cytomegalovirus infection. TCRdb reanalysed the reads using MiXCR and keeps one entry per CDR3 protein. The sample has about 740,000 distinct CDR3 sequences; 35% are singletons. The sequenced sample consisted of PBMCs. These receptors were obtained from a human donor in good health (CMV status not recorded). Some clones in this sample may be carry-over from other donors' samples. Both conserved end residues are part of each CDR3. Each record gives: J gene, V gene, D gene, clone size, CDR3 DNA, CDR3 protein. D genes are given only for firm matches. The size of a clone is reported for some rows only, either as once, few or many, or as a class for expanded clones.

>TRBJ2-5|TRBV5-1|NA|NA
TGCGCCAGCAGCTTGGCCCCCAGGGTAGTTCAAGAGACCCAGTACTTC
CASSLAPRVVQETQYF
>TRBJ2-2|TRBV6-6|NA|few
TGTGCCAGCAGAAAAACCCTGGGCCCGAACACCGGGGAGCTGTTTTTT
CASRKTLGPNTGELFF
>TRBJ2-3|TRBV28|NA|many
TGTGCCAGCTACCAAAAAGGGAGCACAGATACGCAGTATTTT
CASYQKGSTDTQYF
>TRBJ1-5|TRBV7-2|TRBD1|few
TGTGCCAGCAGCTTATTCGGGACAGGGGGCCACCAGCCCCAGCATTTT
CASSLFGTGGHQPQHF
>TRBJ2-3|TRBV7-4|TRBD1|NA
TGTGCCAGCAGCTTACCGCAGGGGGCCCGAGATACGCAGTATTTT
CASSLPQGARDTQYF
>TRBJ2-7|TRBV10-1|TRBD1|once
TGCGCCAGCAGCCCCGGGGGACAGGGCAACGAGCAGTACTTC
CASSPGGQGNEQYF
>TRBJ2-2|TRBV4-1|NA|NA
TGCGCCAGCAGCCAAGCCGCCGTCGCGAACACCGGGGAGCTGTTTTTT
CASSQAAVANTGELFF
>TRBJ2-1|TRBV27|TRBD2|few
TGTGCCAGCAGTCGACTAGCGGGAGGGAGAGGGGACAATGAGCAGTTCTTC
CASSRLAGGRGDNEQFF
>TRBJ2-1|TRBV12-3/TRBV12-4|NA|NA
TGTGCCAGCAGCCAACAGGGGGAGGGGAATGAGCAGTTCTTC
CASSQQGEGNEQFF
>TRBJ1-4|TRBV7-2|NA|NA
TGTGCCAGCAGCTTAGTCGGTATTAATGAAAAACTGTTTTTT
CASSLVGINEKLFF
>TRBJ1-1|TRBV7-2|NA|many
TGTGCCAGCAGCTTATGGGGTGGAGGAAACACTGAAGCTTTCTTT
CASSLWGGGNTEAFF
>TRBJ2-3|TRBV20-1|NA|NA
TGCAGTGCTAGAGATTCACCCCACCCGGGAGATACGCAGTATTTT
CSARDSPHPGDTQYF
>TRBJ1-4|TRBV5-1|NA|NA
TGCGCCAGCAGCCCCAGGACGGGGAATAATGAAAAACTGTTTTTT
CASSPRTGNNEKLFF
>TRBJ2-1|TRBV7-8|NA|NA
TGTGCCAGCAGCCCGTCTTGGGGGACCTACAATGAGCAGTTCTTC
CASSPSWGTYNEQFF
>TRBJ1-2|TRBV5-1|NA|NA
TGCGCCAGCAGCTTGGCCACGGGGGATGGCCACACCTTC
CASSLATGDGHTF
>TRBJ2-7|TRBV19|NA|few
TGTGCCAGTATGGCGGGGACCGCGCCATTCGAGCAGTACTTC
CASMAGTAPFEQYF
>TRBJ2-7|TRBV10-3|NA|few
TGTGCCATCAGTGAGCCTACCCGATACGAGCAGTACTTC
CAISEPTRYEQYF
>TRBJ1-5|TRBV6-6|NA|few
TGTGCCAGCAGTAAGGACGGTCTGGGGTTAGGCAATCAGCCCCAGCATTTT
CASSKDGLGLGNQPQHF
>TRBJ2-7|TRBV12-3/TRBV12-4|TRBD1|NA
TGTGCCAGCAGTTTTGGACAGGGGAAGACCTACGAGCAGTACTTC
CASSFGQGKTYEQYF
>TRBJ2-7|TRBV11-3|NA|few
TGTGCCAGCAGCTTAGGAGAAGACGAGCAGTACTTC
CASSLGEDEQYF
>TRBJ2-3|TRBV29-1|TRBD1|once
TGCAGCGTTGAGAGGACAGGGGTAGTTGCAGATACGCAGTATTTT
CSVERTGVVADTQYF
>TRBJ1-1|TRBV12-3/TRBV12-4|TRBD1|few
TGTGCCAGCAGTAGCGGACAGGGGGCGCTTATCACTGAAGCTTTCTTT
CASSSGQGALITEAFF
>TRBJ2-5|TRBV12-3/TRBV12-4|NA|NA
TGTGCCAGCAGTAGGATCTTCGGACAGAAAGAGACCCAGTACTTC
CASSRIFGQKETQYF
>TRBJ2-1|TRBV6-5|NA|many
TGTGCCAGCAGTTACTCGCCCGGCAGGGGACTCTACAATGAGCAGTTCTTC
CASSYSPGRGLYNEQFF
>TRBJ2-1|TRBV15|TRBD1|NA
TGTGCCACCAGCAAAGGACAGGGCGGTCCTACGTGGAATGAGCAGTTCTTC
CATSKGQGGPTWNEQFF
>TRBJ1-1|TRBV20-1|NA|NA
TGCAGTGCTCGAAGGAATGGGGCTTTCTTT
CSARRNGAFF
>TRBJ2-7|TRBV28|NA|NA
TGTGCCAGCAGTTGGTCAGGGGTATACGAGCAGTACTTC
CASSWSGVYEQYF
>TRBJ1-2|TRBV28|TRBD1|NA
TGTGCCAGCGGTGTTCAGGGGGCGGCTAACTATGGCTACACCTTC
CASGVQGAANYGYTF
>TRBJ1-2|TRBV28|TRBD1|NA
TGTGCCAGCAGTCAGACAGGGGAATGGAGAGGCTACACCTTC
CASSQTGEWRGYTF
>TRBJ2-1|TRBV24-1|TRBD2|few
TGTGCCACCAGTGAGGTCTCTAGCGGTTACAATGAGCAGTTCTTC
CATSEVSSGYNEQFF
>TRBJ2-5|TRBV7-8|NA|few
TGTGCCAGCTTCGGTGGTTCGGAGACCCAGTACTTC
CASFGGSETQYF
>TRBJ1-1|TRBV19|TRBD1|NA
TGTGCCAGTAGAGACAGGGGAGTTGCTGAAGCTTTCTTT
CASRDRGVAEAFF
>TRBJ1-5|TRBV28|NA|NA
TGTGCCAGCAGCGCCCTGGGGGATCAGCCCCAGCATTTT
CASSALGDQPQHF
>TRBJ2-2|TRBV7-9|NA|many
TGTGCCAGCAGGTTAGACAGACTGAACACCGGGGAGCTGTTTTTT
CASRLDRLNTGELFF
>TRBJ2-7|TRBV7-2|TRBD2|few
TGTGCCAGCAGCTTAGCGGACCAGCGGGGGGGGTTCTACGAGCAGTACTTC
CASSLADQRGGFYEQYF
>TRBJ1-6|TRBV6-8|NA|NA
TGTGCCAGCAGCCCCAAGCCCTTCGGGGGTTCACCCCTCCACTTT
CASSPKPFGGSPLHF
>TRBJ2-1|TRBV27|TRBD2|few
TGTGCCAGCAGTCTACCGGGACTAGAAGGGGAGACTGAGCAGTTCTTC
CASSLPGLEGETEQFF
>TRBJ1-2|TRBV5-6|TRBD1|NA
TGTGCCAGCAGCTTGAGGACAGGGGGGAACTATGGCTACACCTTC
CASSLRTGGNYGYTF
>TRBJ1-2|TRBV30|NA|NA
TGTGCCTGGAGTACAGTCCTACACTATGGCTACACCTTC
CAWSTVLHYGYTF
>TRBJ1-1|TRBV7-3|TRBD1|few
TGTGCCAGCAGCCCACAGGGGAGGGACACTGAAGCTTTCTTT
CASSPQGRDTEAFF